The source of this TCR beta chain is a study of cytomegalovirus exposure and HLA in healthy donors. Both 60 Vbeta primers and 13 Jbeta primers went into the PCR. Repertoires were generated with immunoSEQ multiplex PCR, while TCRdb's copy carries only in-frame clones and drops some. The data contain 150,000 to 170,000 clones, more than 75% of them singletons. Germline V gene lookup returns CDR1 LGHNA and CDR2 YNFKEQ. The CDR3 spans 15 residues. Trimming took 5 bases from V and 0 from J, leaving 11 bases between them. The clonotype originates from a woman in her forties in good health and CMV-seropositive. V usage is TRBV4-2 and J usage is TRBJ2-1, with a tentative D call TRBD2 (6 bases). Sequencing was carried out using PBMCs. The CDR3 DNA is TGTGCCAGCAGCTCATCTAGCGACTCCTACAATGAGCAGTTCTTC. Its protein is CASSSSSDSYNEQFF.